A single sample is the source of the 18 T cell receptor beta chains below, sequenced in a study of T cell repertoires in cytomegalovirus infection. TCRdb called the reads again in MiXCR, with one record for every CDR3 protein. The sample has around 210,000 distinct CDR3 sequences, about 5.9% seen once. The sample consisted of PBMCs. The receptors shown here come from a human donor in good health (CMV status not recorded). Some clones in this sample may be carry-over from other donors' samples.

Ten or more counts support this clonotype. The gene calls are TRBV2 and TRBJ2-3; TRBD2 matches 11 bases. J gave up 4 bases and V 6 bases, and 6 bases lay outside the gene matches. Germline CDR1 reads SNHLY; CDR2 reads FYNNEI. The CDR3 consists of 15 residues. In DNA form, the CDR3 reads TGTGCCAGCAGCCTAGCGGGGGGACGGGCAGATACGCAGTATTTT. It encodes CASSLAGGRADTQYF.

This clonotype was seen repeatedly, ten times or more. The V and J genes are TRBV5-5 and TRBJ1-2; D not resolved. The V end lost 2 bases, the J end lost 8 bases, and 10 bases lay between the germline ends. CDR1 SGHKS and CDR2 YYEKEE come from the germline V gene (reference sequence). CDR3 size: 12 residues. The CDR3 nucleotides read TGTGCCAGCAGCTTCGGGGATCGCGGCTACACCTTC. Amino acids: CASSFGDRGYTF.

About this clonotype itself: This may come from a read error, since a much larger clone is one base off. Here the CDR3 DNA reads TGTGCCAACAGCAACCCTATGGCTGGCTACACCTTC. As protein: CANSNPMAGYTF. The rearrangement uses TRBV5-5 and TRBJ1-2; unclear D gene. CDR1 SGHKS and CDR2 YYEKEE come from the germline V gene (reference sequence). CDR3 length: 12 residues.

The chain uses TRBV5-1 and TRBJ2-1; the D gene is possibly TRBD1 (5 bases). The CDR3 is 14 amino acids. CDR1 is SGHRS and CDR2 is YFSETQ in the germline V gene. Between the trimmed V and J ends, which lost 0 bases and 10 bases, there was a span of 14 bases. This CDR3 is CASSLGQPLGEQFF. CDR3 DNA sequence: TGCGCCAGCAGCTTGGGACAGCCTCTGGGGGAGCAGTTCTTC.

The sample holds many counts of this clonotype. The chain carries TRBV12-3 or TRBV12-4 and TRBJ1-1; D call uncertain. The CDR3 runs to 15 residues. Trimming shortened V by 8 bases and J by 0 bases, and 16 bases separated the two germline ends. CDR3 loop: CASDQSRRVNTEAFF. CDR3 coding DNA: TGTGCCAGCGATCAAAGTAGGCGGGTGAACACTGAAGCTTTCTTT.

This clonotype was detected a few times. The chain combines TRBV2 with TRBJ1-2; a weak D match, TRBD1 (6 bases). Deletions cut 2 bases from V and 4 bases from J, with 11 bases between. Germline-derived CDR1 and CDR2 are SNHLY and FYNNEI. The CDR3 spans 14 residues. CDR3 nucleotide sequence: TGTGCCAGCAGTGAACGACAGGAAACCTATGGCTACACCTTC. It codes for CASSERQETYGYTF.

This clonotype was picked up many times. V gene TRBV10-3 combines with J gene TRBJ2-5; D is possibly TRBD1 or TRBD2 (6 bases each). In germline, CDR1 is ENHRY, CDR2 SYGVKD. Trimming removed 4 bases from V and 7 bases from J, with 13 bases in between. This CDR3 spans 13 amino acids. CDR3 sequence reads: CAISGTKGGTQYF. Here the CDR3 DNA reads TGTGCCATCAGTGGGACTAAAGGGGGGACCCAGTACTTC.

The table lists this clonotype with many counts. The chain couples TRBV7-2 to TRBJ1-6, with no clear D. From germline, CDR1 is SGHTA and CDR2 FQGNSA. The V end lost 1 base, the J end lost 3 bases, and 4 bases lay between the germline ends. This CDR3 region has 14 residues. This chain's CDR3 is CASSLDFYNSPLHF. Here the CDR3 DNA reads TGTGCCAGCAGCTTAGATTTCTATAATTCACCCCTCCACTTT.

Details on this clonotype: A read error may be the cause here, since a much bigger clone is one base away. CDR3: CANTLGGNTEAFF. CDR3 bases: TGTGCCAACACCCTCGGGGGGAACACTGAAGCTTTCTTT. The rearrangement links TRBV7-6 to TRBJ1-1; a possible D gene is TRBD1 (5 bases). The ends were cut back, 10 bases at V and 1 base at J, with 13 bases in the middle. The CDR3 runs to 13 residues. CDR1 is SGHVS and CDR2 is FNYEAQ in the germline V gene.

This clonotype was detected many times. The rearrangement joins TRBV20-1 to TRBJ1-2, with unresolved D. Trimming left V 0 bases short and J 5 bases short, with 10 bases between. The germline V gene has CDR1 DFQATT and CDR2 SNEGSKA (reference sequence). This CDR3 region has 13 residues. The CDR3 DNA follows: TGCAGTGCTAGAGATTATCGGAATTATGGCTACACCTTC. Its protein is CSARDYRNYGYTF.

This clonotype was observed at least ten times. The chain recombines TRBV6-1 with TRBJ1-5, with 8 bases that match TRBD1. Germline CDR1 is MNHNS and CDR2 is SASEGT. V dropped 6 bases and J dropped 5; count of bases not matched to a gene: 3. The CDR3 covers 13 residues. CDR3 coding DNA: TGTGCCAGCAGCACGGACAGGGATCAGCCCCAGCATTTT. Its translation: CASSTDRDQPQHF.

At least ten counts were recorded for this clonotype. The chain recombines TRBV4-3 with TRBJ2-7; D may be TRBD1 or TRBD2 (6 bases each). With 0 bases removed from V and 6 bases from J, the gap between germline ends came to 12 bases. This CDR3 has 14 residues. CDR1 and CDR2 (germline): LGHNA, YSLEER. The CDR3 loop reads CASSQDGGGLEQYF. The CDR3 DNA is TGCGCCAGCAGCCAAGATGGAGGGGGGCTCGAGCAGTACTTC.

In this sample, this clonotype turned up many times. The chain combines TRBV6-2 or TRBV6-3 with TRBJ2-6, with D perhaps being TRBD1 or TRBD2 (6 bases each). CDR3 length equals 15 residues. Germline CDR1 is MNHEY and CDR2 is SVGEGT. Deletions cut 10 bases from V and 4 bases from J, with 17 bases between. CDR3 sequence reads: CATANGGAGANVLTF. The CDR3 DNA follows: TGTGCCACCGCGAACGGGGGCGCGGGGGCCAACGTCCTGACTTTC.

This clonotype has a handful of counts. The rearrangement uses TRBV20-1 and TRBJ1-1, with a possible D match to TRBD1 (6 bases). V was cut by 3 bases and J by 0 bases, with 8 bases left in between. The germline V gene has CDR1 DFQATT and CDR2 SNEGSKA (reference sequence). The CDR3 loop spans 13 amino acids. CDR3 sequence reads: CSASGDMNTEAFF. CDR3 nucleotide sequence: TGCAGTGCTAGTGGGGACATGAACACTGAAGCTTTCTTT.

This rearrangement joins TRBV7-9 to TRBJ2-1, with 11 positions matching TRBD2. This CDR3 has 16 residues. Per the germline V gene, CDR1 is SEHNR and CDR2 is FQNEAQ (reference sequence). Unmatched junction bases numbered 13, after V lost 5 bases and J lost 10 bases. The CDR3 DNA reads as TGTGCCAGCAGCCCCCCCTTAGCTAGCGGGGGGCGGGAGCAGTTCTTC. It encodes CASSPPLASGGREQFF.

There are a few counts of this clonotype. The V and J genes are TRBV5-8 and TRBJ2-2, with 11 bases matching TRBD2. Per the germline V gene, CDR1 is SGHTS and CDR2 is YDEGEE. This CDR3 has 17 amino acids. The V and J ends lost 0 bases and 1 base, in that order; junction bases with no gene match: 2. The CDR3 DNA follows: TGTGCCAGCAGCTTGGGACTAGCGGGGCGGAACACCGGGGAGCTGTTTTTT. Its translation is CASSLGLAGRNTGELFF.

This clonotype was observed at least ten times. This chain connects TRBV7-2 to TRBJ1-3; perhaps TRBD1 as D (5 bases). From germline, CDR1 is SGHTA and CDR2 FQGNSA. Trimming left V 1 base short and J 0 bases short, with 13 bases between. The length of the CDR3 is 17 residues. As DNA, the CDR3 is TGTGCCAGCAGCTTAGTAACCAGGGTCCGCTCTGGAAACACCATATATTTT. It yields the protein CASSLVTRVRSGNTIYF.

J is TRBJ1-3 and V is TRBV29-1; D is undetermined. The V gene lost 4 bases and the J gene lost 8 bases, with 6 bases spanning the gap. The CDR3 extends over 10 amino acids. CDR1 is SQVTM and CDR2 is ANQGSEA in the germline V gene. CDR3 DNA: TGCAGCGTTGGCGCGGACACCATATATTTT. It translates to CSVGADTIYF.